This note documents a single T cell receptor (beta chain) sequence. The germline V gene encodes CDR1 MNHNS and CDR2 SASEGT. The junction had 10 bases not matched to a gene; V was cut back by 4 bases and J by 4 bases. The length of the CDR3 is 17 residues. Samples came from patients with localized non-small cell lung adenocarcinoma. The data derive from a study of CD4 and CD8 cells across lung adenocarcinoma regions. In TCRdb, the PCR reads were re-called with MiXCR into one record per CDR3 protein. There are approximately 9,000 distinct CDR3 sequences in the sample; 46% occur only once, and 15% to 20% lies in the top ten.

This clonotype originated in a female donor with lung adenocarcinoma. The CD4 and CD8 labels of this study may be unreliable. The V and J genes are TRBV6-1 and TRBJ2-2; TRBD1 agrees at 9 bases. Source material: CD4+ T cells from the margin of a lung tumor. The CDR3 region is CASSVGRGQGVTGELFF. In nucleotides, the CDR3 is TGTGCCAGCAGTGTTGGTCGGGGACAGGGAGTCACCGGGGAGCTGTTTTTT.